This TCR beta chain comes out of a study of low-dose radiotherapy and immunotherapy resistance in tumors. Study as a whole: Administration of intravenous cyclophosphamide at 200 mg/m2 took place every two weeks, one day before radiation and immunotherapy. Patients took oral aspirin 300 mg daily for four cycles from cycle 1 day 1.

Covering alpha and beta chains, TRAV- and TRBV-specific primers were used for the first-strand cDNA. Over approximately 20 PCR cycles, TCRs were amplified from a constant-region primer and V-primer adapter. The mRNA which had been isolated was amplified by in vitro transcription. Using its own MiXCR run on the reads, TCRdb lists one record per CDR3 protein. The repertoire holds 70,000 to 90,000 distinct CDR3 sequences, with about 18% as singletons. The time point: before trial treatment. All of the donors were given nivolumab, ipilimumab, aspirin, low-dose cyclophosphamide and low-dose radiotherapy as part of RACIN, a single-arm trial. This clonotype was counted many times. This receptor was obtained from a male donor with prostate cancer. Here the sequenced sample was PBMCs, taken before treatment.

CDR3 bases: TGTGCCAGCAGCCAAGAGCTGTCAGCTAATTCACCCCTCCACTTT. It translates to CASSQELSANSPLHF. The rearrangement links TRBV3-1 to TRBJ1-6; D not resolved. The CDR3 has 15 amino acids. The germline gives CDR1 LGHDT, CDR2 YNNKEL (reference sequence). The V end was cut by 0 bases, the J end by 6 bases, with 9 bases between. The full variable domain, in which reference TRBV3-1 and TRBJ1-6 provide the parts outside the CDR3, is DTAVSQTPKYLVTQMGNDKSIKCEQNLGHDTMYWYKQDSKKFLKIMFSYNNKELIINETVPNRFSPKSPDKAHLNLHINSLELGDSAVYFCASSQELSANSPLHFGNGTRLTVT.